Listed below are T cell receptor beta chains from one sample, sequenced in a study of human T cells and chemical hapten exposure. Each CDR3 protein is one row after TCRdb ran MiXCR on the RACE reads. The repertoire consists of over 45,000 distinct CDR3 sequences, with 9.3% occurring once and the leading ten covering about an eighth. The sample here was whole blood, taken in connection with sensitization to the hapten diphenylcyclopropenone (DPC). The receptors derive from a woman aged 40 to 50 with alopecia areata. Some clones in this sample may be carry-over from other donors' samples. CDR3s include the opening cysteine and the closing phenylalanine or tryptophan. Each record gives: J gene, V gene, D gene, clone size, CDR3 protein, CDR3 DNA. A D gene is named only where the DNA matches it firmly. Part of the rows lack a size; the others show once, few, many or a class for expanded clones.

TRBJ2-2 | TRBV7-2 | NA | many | CASSPRAASANTGELFF | TGTGCCAGCAGCCCACGGGCGGCCTCCGCGAACACCGGGGAGCTGTTTTTT
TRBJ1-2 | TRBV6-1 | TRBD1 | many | CASSGQGALGYTF | TGTGCCAGCAGTGGGCAGGGGGCGCTTGGCTACACCTTC
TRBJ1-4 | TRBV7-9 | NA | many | CASSSHLLNEKLFF | TGTGCCAGCAGCTCTCACCTACTAAATGAAAAACTGTTTTTT
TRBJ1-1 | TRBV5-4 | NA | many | CASSPKQGAYPNTEAFF | TGTGCCAGCAGCCCCAAACAGGGCGCCTACCCGAACACTGAAGCTTTCTTT
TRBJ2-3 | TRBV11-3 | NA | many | CASSQAGGWGADTQYF | TGTGCCAGCAGCCAGGCTGGGGGGTGGGGCGCAGATACGCAGTATTTT
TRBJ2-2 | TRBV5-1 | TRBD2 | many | CASSFRREGNTGELFF | TGCGCCAGCAGCTTTCGTCGGGAGGGAAACACCGGGGAGCTGTTTTTT
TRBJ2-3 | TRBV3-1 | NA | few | CASSQEVGGVTDTQYF | TGTGCCAGCAGCCAAGAGGTTGGCGGGGTCACAGATACGCAGTATTTT
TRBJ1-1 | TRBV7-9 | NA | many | CASSRRGDTEAFF | TGTGCCAGCAGCCGACGGGGTGACACTGAAGCTTTCTTT
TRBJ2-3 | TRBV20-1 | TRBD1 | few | CSAISRGISTDTQYF | TGCAGTGCTATTTCCAGGGGGATCAGCACAGATACGCAGTATTTT
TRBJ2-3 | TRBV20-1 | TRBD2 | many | CSAPLAGGRVDTQYF | TGCAGTGCTCCACTAGCGGGGGGCCGTGTAGATACGCAGTATTTT
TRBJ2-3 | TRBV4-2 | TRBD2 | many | CASSQVVAGGRRDTQYF | TGTGCCAGCAGCCAAGTGGTAGCGGGGGGCAGGAGGGATACGCAGTATTTT
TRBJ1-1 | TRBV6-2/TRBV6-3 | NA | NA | CASITPFGGIITEAFF | TGTGCCAGCATCACACCGTTCGGGGGTATAATCACTGAAGCTTTCTTT
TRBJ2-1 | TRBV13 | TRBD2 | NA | CASSPRTSLGEQFF | TGTGCCAGCAGCCCGCGGACTAGCTTGGGTGAGCAGTTCTTC
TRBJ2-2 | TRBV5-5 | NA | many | CASSAGRIHTGELFF | TGTGCCAGCAGCGCGGGTCGGATACACACCGGGGAGCTGTTTTTT
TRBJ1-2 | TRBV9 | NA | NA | CASSVVQGNYGYTF | TGTGCCAGCAGCGTAGTCCAGGGGAACTATGGCTACACCTTC
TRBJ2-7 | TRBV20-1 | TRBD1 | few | CSARVRQGASEQYF | TGCAGTGCTAGAGTGAGGCAGGGGGCGAGCGAGCAGTACTTC